The TCR delta chain described here comes from a study of Vδ1+ human thymocytes. Study results and caveats: TRG sequences recurred across donors, whereas TRD sequences stayed essentially private. Thymic TRG and TRD repertoires appeared highly polyclonal, with Gaussian CDR3 length distributions. Thymic delta-chain repertoires held approximately 20% Vdelta2 sequences and few Vdelta3, despite high sort purity.

The sorted cells were CD3+ Vdelta1+ Vdelta2- thymocytes from alphabeta-depleted thymus. Between roughly 97% and 99.6% of sorted thymocytes were Vdelta1+. J gave up 0 bases and V 2 bases, and 30 bases lay outside the gene matches. The CDR3 runs to 24 residues. Germline V gene data show CDR1 as TSWWSYY and CDR2 as QGS. The template was reverse-transcribed extracted RNA. Pooled V-gene forward primers with one constant-region reverse primer generated the CDR3 amplicons by multiplex PCR. TCRdb re-processed the multiplex PCR reads using CATT. The data hold around 76,000 delta-chain clones, with about 30% observed a single time. About this clone: Its antigen is unknown.

Sequenced sample: Vdelta1+ gamma-delta thymocytes from the thymus. The subset denotes: FACS-sorted CD3+ TCRalphabeta- TCRVdelta1+ TCRVdelta2- thymocytes. This TCR was sampled from a boy less than two years old who had congenital heart surgery. This rearrangement joins TRDV1 to TRDJ1; TRDD3 matches at 7 bases. The CDR3 DNA sequence: TGTGCTCTTGGGGAATTATGGGCGTCCCCCCCTGGGGGCCCAACCGGGACGTACACCGATAAACTCATCTTT. This sequence encodes CALGELWASPPGGPTGTYTDKLIF.